The 32 T cell receptor beta chains given below trace back to one sample, sequenced in a study of OX40 agonist ivuxolimab in advanced cancers. The repertoire was sequenced with immunoSEQ multiplex PCR; TCRdb's copy has only in-frame clones and lacks some. The table includes over 85,000 clones, roughly nine tenths detected once. The sample consisted of CD4+ or CD8+ T cells sorted from blood, taken in a trial of the OX40 agonist ivuxolimab. These receptors all stem from an adult with an advanced solid tumor such as melanoma, head and neck, liver or kidney cancer.

V gene TRBV27 combines with J gene TRBJ1-6; D gene unclear. CDR3 length equals 13 residues. With 3 bases removed from V and 5 bases from J, the gap between germline ends came to 5 bases. Per germline, CDR1 MNHEY and CDR2 SMNVEV (reference sequence). The CDR3 nucleotides read TGTGCCAGCAGTTTTACAGATAATTCACCCCTCCACTTT. Its protein is CASSFTDNSPLHF.

The rearrangement joins TRBV5-6 to TRBJ2-5; D ambiguous. The germline gives CDR1 SGHDT, CDR2 YYEEEE. CDR3 length: 13 amino acids. Trimming removed 1 base from V and 1 base from J, with 5 bases in between. In nucleotides, the CDR3 is TGTGCCAGCAGCTTGAAGGTCCAAGAGACCCAGTACTTC. Protein sequence: CASSLKVQETQYF.

The CDR3 here is CASSLGRGLYEQYF. Written as DNA, the CDR3 is TGTGCCAGCAGTCTGGGGAGGGGCCTCTACGAGCAGTACTTC. The chain carries TRBV6-5 and TRBJ2-7; 7 positions agree with TRBD2. The germline gives CDR1 MNHEY, CDR2 SVGAGI. Losses at the gene ends were 5 bases for V and 3 bases for J; bases not matched to a gene: 7. The CDR3 is 14 amino acids.

The chain recombines TRBV7-2 with TRBJ2-7; TRBD2 might be the D (5 bases). The CDR3 runs to 14 residues. Deletions cut 2 bases from V and 5 bases from J, with 13 bases between. CDR1 and CDR2 (germline): SGHTA, FQGNSA. CDR3 coding DNA: TGTGCCAGCAGCTTAAGTTCCGGGGTCAACGAGCAGTACTTC. Translating it yields CASSLSSGVNEQYF.

This chain connects TRBV5-4 to TRBJ2-2; possibly TRBD2 for D (5 bases). V was cut by 4 bases and J by 7 bases, with 11 bases left in between. CDR1 is SGHNT and CDR2 is YYREEE in the germline V gene (reference sequence). This CDR3 spans 13 amino acids. In nucleotides, the CDR3 is TGTGCCAGCAGCCTTGGAGGTATCGGGGAGCTGTTTTTT. Protein sequence: CASSLGGIGELFF. The full variable domain, in which reference TRBV5-4 and TRBJ2-2 provide the parts outside the CDR3, is ETGVTQSPTHLIKTRGQQVTLRCSSQSGHNTVSWYQQALGQGPQFIFQYYREEENGRGNFPPRFSGLQFPNYSSELNVNALELDDSALYLCASSLGGIGELFFGEGSRLTVL.

This chain uses TRBV4-1 with TRBJ2-3, with 10 positions matching TRBD2. Per the germline V gene, CDR1 is MGHRA and CDR2 is YSYEKL. There are 19 residues in the CDR3. V gave up 0 bases and J gave up 0 bases; unmatched junction bases: 9. The CDR3 nucleotides read TGCGCCAGCAGCCAAGACCCATTAGCGGGAGGCACTAGCACAGATACGCAGTATTTT. Translated, it gives CASSQDPLAGGTSTDTQYF.

The rearrangement uses TRBV7-3 and TRBJ2-4, with D possibly matching TRBD2 (6 bases). Germline V lookup: CDR1 SGHTA, CDR2 FQGTGA. There are 14 residues in the CDR3. The V gene lost 2 bases and the J gene lost 3 bases, with 8 bases spanning the gap. The CDR3 reads CASSLGGNKNIQYF. For the CDR3, the DNA is TGTGCCAGCAGCTTAGGAGGGAACAAAAACATTCAGTACTTC. The variable domain in full, completed from reference TRBV7-3 and TRBJ2-4, reads GAGVSQTPSNKVTEKGKYVELRCDPISGHTALYWYRQSLGQGPEFLIYFQGTGAADDSGLPNDRFFAVRPEGSVSTLKIQRTERGDSAVYLCASSLGGNKNIQYFGAGTRLSVL.

The rearrangement links TRBV19 to TRBJ2-5, with 7 positions matching TRBD1. Germline CDR1 is LNHDA and CDR2 is SQIVND (reference sequence). This CDR3 has 13 amino acids. V was clipped by 4 bases and J by 11 bases; unmatched bases: 10. This CDR3 reads CASSTGTVSEQYF. The DNA for the CDR3 is TGTGCCAGTAGTACCGGGACAGTAAGTGAGCAGTACTTC.

A remark on this clone: The junction shows a germline mismatch at one end, possibly a read error. The chain recombines TRBV9 with TRBJ1-2; no definite D call. Germline lookup yields CDR1 SGDLS and CDR2 YYNGEE. CDR3 size: 14 residues. CDR3 amino acids: CASSVGRTNYGHTF. CDR3 DNA sequence: TGTGCCAGCAGCGTAGGCAGGACTAACTATGGCCACACCTTC.

The chain couples TRBV21-1 to TRBJ2-7; the D call of TRBD2 is as the table states it, not checked on the DNA. TRBV21-1 represents a pseudogene. The CDR3 runs to 14 residues. The CDR3 DNA is TGTGCCAGCAGCTGCGGGACGGATACCTACGAGCAGTACTTC. This gives the protein CASSCGTDTYEQYF.

The chain couples TRBV7-2 to TRBJ2-3; D not certain. Trimming cost V 3 bases and J 7 bases, with 11 bases left between them. The CDR3 sequence is 13 residues long. The germline V gene encodes CDR1 SGHTA and CDR2 FQGNSA. The DNA for the CDR3 is TGTGCCAGCAGCTTGTTGTCGAGGAATACGCAGTATTTT. Amino acids: CASSLLSRNTQYF.

The V gene is TRBV10-1, the J gene TRBJ2-3, with 11 bases lining up with TRBD2. Losses at the gene ends were 10 bases for V and 0 bases for J; bases not matched to a gene: 9. In germline, CDR1 is WNHNN, CDR2 SYGVQD (reference sequence). CDR3 length equals 16 residues. CDR3 DNA: TGCGCCACTACTAGCGGGAGTGACTCTAGCACAGATACGCAGTATTTT. Residues: CATTSGSDSSTDTQYF.

This clone appeared once. J is TRBJ2-1 and V is TRBV6-5; weak D call: TRBD2 (6 bases). This CDR3 is 15 amino acids long. Trimming cost V 6 bases and J 5 bases, with 17 bases left between them. Germline V CDR1 and CDR2: MNHEY, SVGAGI. CDR3 loop: CASRPGGSGNNEQFF. DNA of the CDR3: TGTGCCAGCAGGCCCGGGGGTAGCGGCAACAATGAGCAGTTCTTC.

The chain has TRBV9 and TRBJ2-6, with D perhaps matching TRBD2 (5 bases). Per germline, CDR1 SGDLS and CDR2 YYNGEE. Deletions cut 4 bases from V and 0 bases from J, with 11 bases between. The CDR3 spans 16 residues. CDR3 sequence reads: CASSRGWSSGANVLTF. CDR3 DNA sequence: TGTGCCAGCAGCCGGGGATGGAGCTCTGGGGCCAACGTCCTGACTTTC.

The rearrangement uses TRBV11-2 and TRBJ2-7; 10 bases line up with TRBD2. Looked up from germline, CDR1 is SGHAT and CDR2 is FQNNGV. This CDR3 has 12 amino acids. V gave up 5 bases and J gave up 6 bases; unmatched junction bases: 1. CDR3 DNA: TGTGCCAGCAGCCGACTAGCGGGCGAGCAGTACTTC. Translating it yields CASSRLAGEQYF.

V usage is TRBV27 and J usage is TRBJ1-1, with 11 nucleotides matching TRBD1. The V gene's germline CDR1 is MNHEY and CDR2 SMNVEV (reference sequence). CDR3 length equals 17 residues. V gave up 1 base and J gave up 4 bases; unmatched junction bases: 8. The CDR3 region is CASSLFRTGGRGTEAFF. CDR3 in DNA: TGTGCCAGCAGTTTATTCCGGACAGGGGGCCGGGGCACTGAAGCTTTCTTT.

The chain links TRBV10-1 to TRBJ2-1; 9 bases agree with TRBD2. The V gene's germline CDR1 is WNHNN and CDR2 SYGVQD (reference sequence). The CDR3 is 16 residues long. Trimming cost V 8 bases and J 0 bases; bases outside gene matches: 8. CDR3 region: CASPRILAGSYNEQFF. The CDR3 DNA reads TGCGCCAGCCCCCGTATACTAGCGGGCTCCTACAATGAGCAGTTCTTC.

J is TRBJ1-6 and V is TRBV6-6; a possible D gene is TRBD1 (5 bases). The CDR3 length is 14 residues. CDR1 is MNHNY and CDR2 is SVGAGI in the germline V gene (reference sequence). Trimming stripped 7 bases from V and 5 bases from J, with 12 bases between. CDR3 DNA: TGTGCCAGCACCTTGGGGGGAAATAATTCACCCCTCCACTTT. This translates into CASTLGGNNSPLHF.

This chain joins TRBV6-5 and TRBJ2-7; 9 bases map to TRBD1. Germline V gives CDR1 MNHEY, CDR2 SVGAGI. V shed 6 bases and J 2 bases; nucleotides not matched to a gene: 8. This CDR3 has 15 amino acids. This chain's CDR3 is CASRLGQGTPYEQYF. DNA for the CDR3: TGTGCCAGCAGGTTGGGACAGGGTACGCCCTACGAGCAGTACTTC.

The chain uses TRBV11-1 and TRBJ2-5, with 12 bases that match TRBD2. Per germline, CDR1 SGHAT and CDR2 FQDESV (reference sequence). After removal of 1 base from V and 11 bases from J, the junction contained 5 bases not matched to a gene. The CDR3 length is 14 residues. The CDR3 sequence is CASSLGTSGTAQYF. Here the CDR3 DNA reads TGTGCCAGCAGCTTAGGGACTAGCGGGACCGCGCAGTACTTC.

V gene TRBV28 combines with J gene TRBJ2-7; D remains ambiguous. Germline V gene data show CDR1 as MDHEN and CDR2 as SYDVKM. The CDR3 has 15 amino acids. The V end lost 1 base, the J end lost 0 bases, and 10 bases lay between the germline ends. CDR3 sequence reads: CASSLYPHSSYEQYF. The CDR3 DNA is TGTGCCAGCAGTTTATACCCTCACTCCTCCTACGAGCAGTACTTC.

The rearrangement joins TRBV7-7 to TRBJ2-3; TRBD1 is a possible D gene (6 bases). CDR3 length: 15 residues. The V end was cut by 5 bases, the J end by 2 bases, with 14 bases between. From germline, CDR1 is SSHAT and CDR2 FNYEAQ (reference sequence). The CDR3 DNA reads as TGTGCCAGCAGCCCCGGGACAACTTACACAGATACGCAGTATTTT. It codes for CASSPGTTYTDTQYF.

The genes are TRBV11-2 and TRBJ2-1; D uncertain. This CDR3 has 11 amino acids. From germline, CDR1 is SGHAT and CDR2 FQNNGV. V was trimmed by 5 bases and J by 5 bases, leaving 4 bases between them. DNA of the CDR3: TGTGCCAGCAGCCAAAACAATGAGCAGTTCTTC. Translating it yields CASSQNNEQFF.

V is TRBV29-1 and J is TRBJ2-7; TRBD2 matches at 8 bases. The CDR3 runs 13 residues. Unmatched junction bases numbered 5, after V lost 4 bases and J lost 3 bases. CDR1 is SQVTM, CDR2 ANQGSEA, per germline. CDR3 in amino acids: CSVGSAGGYEQYF. CDR3 DNA sequence: TGCAGCGTTGGCTCCGCGGGAGGCTACGAGCAGTACTTC.

The chain couples TRBV28 to TRBJ2-3; 7 bases are a match to TRBD1. The CDR3 length is 13 residues. With V trimmed by 5 bases and J by 8 bases, 7 bases remained unmatched. Germline-derived CDR1 and CDR2 are MDHEN and SYDVKM. CDR3 in DNA: TGTGCCAGCAGTGAAACAGGGGTCGGTACGCAGTATTTT. It translates to CASSETGVGTQYF.

The chain links TRBV30 to TRBJ1-1, with 12 bases identical to TRBD1. J gave up 4 bases and V 4 bases, and 13 bases lay outside the gene matches. The CDR3 consists of 17 residues. Germline V lookup: CDR1 GTSNPN, CDR2 SVGIG (reference sequence). The CDR3 here is CAWTEAGTGGYGTEAFF. In nucleotides, the CDR3 is TGTGCCTGGACCGAAGCCGGGACAGGGGGCTATGGCACTGAAGCTTTCTTT.

V is TRBV5-1 and J is TRBJ2-3, with 9 positions matching TRBD2. The CDR3 consists of 16 residues. Germline V gene sequence: CDR1 SGHRS, CDR2 YFSETQ. The ends lost 5 bases at V and 3 bases at J; junction bases unmatched: 10. The CDR3 protein is CASRFGVAGVTDTQYF. The CDR3 DNA follows: TGCGCCAGCAGGTTCGGAGTAGCGGGAGTGACAGATACGCAGTATTTT.

In nucleotides, the CDR3 is TGTGCCAGCAGTGGATGGACCCAGTACTTC. Its protein product is CASSGWTQYF. V and J are TRBV28 and TRBJ2-5; D gene unclear. The CDR3 covers 10 residues. CDR1 and CDR2 (germline): MDHEN, SYDVKM. Trimming shortened V by 5 bases and J by 7 bases, and 5 bases separated the two germline ends.

V usage is TRBV10-1 and J usage is TRBJ2-1, with D perhaps TRBD2 (5 bases). The ends were cut back, 7 bases at V and 12 bases at J, with 28 bases in the middle. Germline assignment: CDR1 WNHNN and CDR2 SYGVQD (reference sequence). The CDR3 runs 16 residues. CDR3 loop: CASTAKGTAVALLQFF. CDR3 sequence (DNA): TGCGCCAGCACCGCGAAAGGTACAGCGGTTGCCTTACTGCAGTTCTTC.

The genes are TRBV6-6 and TRBJ2-2; TRBD1 matches 9 bases. The length of the CDR3 is 16 residues. Germline assignment: CDR1 MNHNY and CDR2 SVGAGI (reference sequence). Unmatched junction bases numbered 6, after V lost 4 bases and J lost 3 bases. The CDR3, as DNA: TGTGCCAGCAGTTCCGGACAGGGGAGGGACACCGGGGAGCTGTTTTTT. The encoded protein is CASSSGQGRDTGELFF.

J is TRBJ2-1 and V is TRBV28; TRBD1 or TRBD2 may be the D gene (6 bases each). V was pared by 6 bases and J by 7 bases, with 16 bases between. Germline V lookup: CDR1 MDHEN, CDR2 SYDVKM. The CDR3 spans 14 residues. CDR3 coding DNA: TGTGCCAGCAGCCCCAGGGGAGGACGGAATGAGCAGTTCTTC. The encoded protein is CASSPRGGRNEQFF.

The chain has TRBV28 and TRBJ2-7; 16 bases line up with TRBD2. V gave up 4 bases and J gave up 2 bases; unmatched junction bases: 17. Germline assignment: CDR1 MDHEN and CDR2 SYDVKM. The CDR3 has 21 amino acids. CDR3 sequence: CASSSGTAGTSGRAGAYEQYF. The CDR3 DNA reads TGTGCCAGCAGTTCCGGGACAGCCGGGACTAGCGGGAGGGCCGGGGCCTACGAGCAGTACTTC.